This T cell receptor beta chain is drawn from a study of Ad26.COV2.S vaccination and SARS-CoV-2 variants. Clones were sequenced by immunoSEQ multiplex PCR, and TCRdb holds only the in-frame ones, with some missing. Found here are about 390,000 clones, approximately 90% of them singletons; the top ten hold approximately 3.7%. The CDR3 totals 16 residues. The germline gives CDR1 SGDLS, CDR2 YYNGEE. V shed 3 bases, J shed 1 base, and the junction held 7 bases outside the gene matches. Sample treatment: some 19 received Ad26.COV2.S at low or high dose, single or two shots; 5 received placebo; per-sample allocation not given. Sampling happened 63 days after the first vaccine or placebo injection.

Material: peripheral blood, obtained in a trial of Ad26.COV2.S vaccine versus placebo. This chain links TRBV9 with TRBJ2-1, with 7 bases that match TRBD1. The source of this sequence is a person between 18 and 65 years old who received the Ad26.COV2.S COVID-19 vaccine or a placebo. The CDR3 DNA follows: TGTGCCAGCAGCGCACGCAGGGGGTCTTCCTACAATGAGCAGTTCTTC. It codes for CASSARRGSSYNEQFF.